Following are 27 T cell receptor beta chains from one sample sequenced in a study of human T cells and chemical hapten exposure. From the RACE reads, TCRdb called clonotypes with MiXCR, one entry per CDR3 protein. The sample records 65,000 to 85,000 distinct CDR3 sequences, about an eighth being singletons. Time point defined: patch test 1, 2 weeks after DPC sensitization. Treatment noted: therapeutic diphenylcyclopropenone sensitization with weekly scalp DPC. Source: whole blood, taken in connection with sensitization to the hapten diphenylcyclopropenone (DPC). The source is a woman aged 60-70 years with alopecia areata. Some clones in this sample may be carry-over from other donors' samples.

This chain uses TRBV6-6 with TRBJ2-1; D not certain. The germline gives CDR1 MNHNY, CDR2 SVGAGI (reference sequence). Trimming shortened V by 2 bases and J by 7 bases, and 15 bases separated the two germline ends. The CDR3 contains 15 residues. The CDR3 DNA follows: TGTGCCAGCAGTTACCCCCAAGACCTCCAGAATGAGCAGTTCTTC. It yields the protein CASSYPQDLQNEQFF.

The sample holds many counts of this clonotype. This chain connects TRBV12-3 or TRBV12-4 to TRBJ2-1; D remains ambiguous. The CDR3 contains 15 residues. The ends were cut back, 2 bases at V and 4 bases at J, with 12 bases in the middle. Here the CDR3 DNA reads TGTGCCAGCAGTTTAAGGGTCCGAGGTTACAATGAGCAGTTCTTC. Residues: CASSLRVRGYNEQFF.

This clonotype was found many times. The chain uses TRBV4-2 and TRBJ2-5, with D perhaps being TRBD1 or TRBD2 (5 bases each). The CDR3 runs to 17 residues. V was shortened by 0 bases and J by 6 bases, with 20 bases between the two germline ends. Germline V gene lookup returns CDR1 LGHNA and CDR2 YNFKEQ. The CDR3 bases are TGTGCCAGCAGCCAAGATTTGGGGGTCTGGCAATTAAAGACCCAGTACTTC. Translation gives CASSQDLGVWQLKTQYF.

The chain has TRBV7-8 and TRBJ1-1, with TRBD1 as a possible D gene (5 bases). The CDR3 extends over 16 amino acids. V was cut by 0 bases and J by 1 base, with 12 bases left in between. Germline CDR1 and CDR2: SGHVS and FQNEAQ. This CDR3 is CASSLAGGRWNTEAFF. The CDR3 DNA reads as TGTGCCAGCAGCTTAGCGGGGGGACGATGGAACACTGAAGCTTTCTTT.

V usage is TRBV5-5 and J usage is TRBJ1-2; D perhaps matches TRBD1 (5 bases). The CDR3 contains 15 residues. Trimming pared 4 bases from V and 2 bases from J, leaving 15 bases between. The germline CDR1 and CDR2 sequences are SGHKS and YYEKEE (reference sequence). The CDR3 loop is CASSQLDPGNYGYTF. CDR3 bases: TGTGCCAGCAGCCAACTCGATCCAGGGAACTATGGCTACACCTTC.

The sample holds many counts of this clonotype. The chain combines TRBV11-2 with TRBJ2-1, with D maybe TRBD2 (6 bases). Looked up from germline, CDR1 is SGHAT and CDR2 is FQNNGV. The ends were cut back, 5 bases at V and 3 bases at J, with 17 bases in the middle. CDR3 length equals 16 residues. The CDR3 nucleotides are TGTGCCAGCAGCATCCTGCTAGCGAAATACTACAATGAGCAGTTCTTC. The encoded protein is CASSILLAKYYNEQFF. The full variable domain, rest sourced from reference TRBV11-2 and TRBJ2-1, is EAGVAQSPRYKIIEKRQSVAFWCNPISGHATLYWYQQILGQGPKLLIQFQNNGVVDDSQLPKDRFSAERLKGVDSTLKIQPAKLEDSAVYLCASSILLAKYYNEQFFGPGTRLTVL.

The chain combines TRBV20-1 with TRBJ2-1; 8 bases line up with TRBD2. J was trimmed by 2 bases and V by 3 bases; bases with no gene match: 3. The germline CDR1 and CDR2 sequences are DFQATT and SNEGSKA (reference sequence). This CDR3 has 14 residues. CDR3 DNA: TGCAGTGCTAGCGGGGGGGCCCCCTACAATGAGCAGTTCTTC. Protein sequence: CSASGGAPYNEQFF.

The V and J genes are TRBV10-3 and TRBJ1-2; D is unresolved. Germline V CDR1 and CDR2: ENHRY, SYGVKD. Trimming cost V 3 bases and J 5 bases, with 10 bases left between them. The CDR3 is 13 residues long. CDR3 DNA: TGTGCCATCAGTGATTCCGGGCTTTATGGCTACACCTTC. Protein product: CAISDSGLYGYTF.

The chain carries TRBV9 and TRBJ1-3; no clear D. This CDR3 spans 12 amino acids. Germline assignment: CDR1 SGDLS and CDR2 YYNGEE. The V gene lost 0 bases and the J gene lost 3 bases, with 1 base spanning the gap. The CDR3 DNA is TGTGCCAGCAGCGTAGATGGAAACACCATATATTTT. It encodes CASSVDGNTIYF.

This clonotype was seen ten or more times. The chain links TRBV9 to TRBJ1-2, with TRBD1 matching over 9 bases. Unmatched junction bases numbered 7, after V lost 4 bases and J lost 6 bases. The length of the CDR3 is 14 residues. Germline V CDR1 and CDR2: SGDLS, YYNGEE. For the CDR3, the DNA is TGTGCCAGCAGCCCTACGGACAGGGGCCATGGCTACACCTTC. Amino acids: CASSPTDRGHGYTF.

This clonotype was seen a few times. V and J are TRBV10-3 and TRBJ1-1; 8 nucleotides line up with TRBD1. The CDR3 has 15 residues. With V trimmed by 4 bases and J by 1 base, 5 bases remained unmatched. Germline-derived CDR1 and CDR2 are ENHRY and SYGVKD. The CDR3 reads CAISGPGQGNTEAFF. The DNA for the CDR3 is TGTGCCATCAGTGGCCCCGGACAGGGGAACACTGAAGCTTTCTTT.

The chain employs TRBV7-9 and TRBJ1-1; 10 bases align to TRBD1. The CDR3 totals 14 residues. CDR1 and CDR2 (germline): SEHNR, FQNEAQ (reference sequence). V shed 4 bases, J shed 6 bases, and the junction held 5 bases outside the gene matches. The CDR3 DNA reads TGTGCCAGCAGCTCGACAGGGGGCAAGGCTGAAGCTTTCTTT. Its protein product is CASSSTGGKAEAFF.

This clonotype has at least ten counts. V and J are TRBV5-4 and TRBJ1-6; D possibly corresponds to TRBD1 (6 bases). The CDR3 sequence is 15 residues long. Per the germline V gene, CDR1 is SGHNT and CDR2 is YYREEE (reference sequence). V shed 6 bases and J shed 7 bases, with 17 bases lying between them. The CDR3, as DNA: TGTGCCAGCAAAATAGAGACAGGATCCAATTCACCCCTCCACTTT. It encodes CASKIETGSNSPLHF.

This clonotype was detected ten times or more. The chain links TRBV5-1 to TRBJ2-1; 7 bases are shared with TRBD2. CDR1 SGHRS and CDR2 YFSETQ come from the germline V gene. The CDR3 has 15 amino acids. With 2 bases clipped from V and 2 bases from J, the junction kept 4 bases outside the gene matches. The CDR3 nucleotides are TGCGCCAGCAGCTTACGGGGGGATCCCTACAATGAGCAGTTCTTC. It codes for CASSLRGDPYNEQFF.

The V gene is TRBV2, the J gene TRBJ1-5; 8 bases fit TRBD1. The CDR3 spans 16 residues. J lost 3 bases, V lost 5 bases, and 9 bases had no gene match. Germline lookup yields CDR1 SNHLY and CDR2 FYNNEI. CDR3 sequence reads: CASSSQTGDLNQPQHF. As DNA, the CDR3 is TGTGCCAGCAGTTCCCAGACAGGGGACCTCAATCAGCCCCAGCATTTT.

This clonotype was detected many times. This chain connects TRBV12-3 or TRBV12-4 to TRBJ1-5; tentative D call: TRBD1 (5 bases). Trimming removed 7 bases from V and 0 bases from J, with 10 bases in between. There are 14 residues in the CDR3. CDR3 sequence reads: CASTLGDSNQPQHF. In nucleotides, the CDR3 is TGTGCCAGCACCCTAGGGGATAGCAATCAGCCCCAGCATTTT.

The chain carries TRBV10-1 and TRBJ1-4, with 9 bases aligning to TRBD1. The CDR3 loop spans 14 amino acids. Germline V gives CDR1 WNHNN, CDR2 SYGVQD (reference sequence). The V gene end was trimmed by 5 bases and the J gene end by 7 bases; junction bases not matched to a gene: 5. CDR3 nucleotides: TGCGCCAGCAGTTCCGGGACAGGGAGTGAAAAACTGTTTTTT. Its protein product is CASSSGTGSEKLFF.

The chain carries TRBV20-1 and TRBJ1-2, with 7 positions matching TRBD1. Looked up from germline, CDR1 is DFQATT and CDR2 is SNEGSKA (reference sequence). The CDR3 has 14 amino acids. The V gene end was trimmed by 5 bases and the J gene end by 2 bases; junction bases not matched to a gene: 8. The CDR3 region is CSAAPGQLNYGYTF. In DNA form, the CDR3 reads TGCAGTGCTGCCCCGGGACAGCTGAACTATGGCTACACCTTC.

The table lists this clonotype with many counts. The chain combines TRBV5-1 with TRBJ1-1, with 8 bases matching TRBD1. V was clipped by 3 bases and J by 9 bases; unmatched bases: 7. CDR1 is SGHRS, CDR2 YFSETQ, per germline. The CDR3 runs to 13 residues. The CDR3 spells CASSSTGGSKAFF. CDR3 DNA: TGCGCCAGCAGCTCTACAGGGGGTAGTAAAGCTTTCTTT.

The V and J genes are TRBV12-3 or TRBV12-4 and TRBJ1-2; 7 bases align to TRBD1. This CDR3 spans 14 amino acids. The V and J ends lost 5 bases and 4 bases, in that order; junction bases with no gene match: 7. CDR3 nucleotides: TGTGCCAGCAGTAGAGACAGGGTCAGCTATGGCTACACCTTC. Protein sequence: CASSRDRVSYGYTF.

In its sample, this clonotype was seen many times. The V and J genes are TRBV9 and TRBJ2-2, with D maybe TRBD2 (5 bases). The CDR3 totals 15 residues. V dropped 0 bases and J dropped 6 bases, with 12 bases sitting between them. Germline V lookup: CDR1 SGDLS, CDR2 YYNGEE. The CDR3 coding sequence is TGTGCCAGCAGCGTAGTTATGGGAGATTCCGGGGAGCTGTTTTTT. It specifies CASSVVMGDSGELFF.

This clonotype has only a few counts. This sequence joins TRBV10-1 and TRBJ1-1; D remains ambiguous. V was shortened by 4 bases and J by 1 base, with 7 bases between the two germline ends. Germline CDR1 WNHNN, CDR2 SYGVQD (reference sequence). CDR3 length equals 13 residues. CDR3 coding DNA: TGCGCCAGCAGTGTGGAACAGAACACTGAAGCTTTCTTT. Translated, it gives CASSVEQNTEAFF.

This clonotype was observed many times. CDR3 amino acids: CASSFADRRSSYNEQFF. In DNA, the CDR3 is TGTGCCAGCAGCTTCGCCGACAGGAGGAGCTCCTACAATGAGCAGTTCTTC. This chain joins TRBV11-2 and TRBJ2-1; possibly TRBD1 for D (6 bases). Germline values: CDR1 SGHAT, CDR2 FQNNGV. This CDR3 has 17 amino acids. Deletions cut 3 bases from V and 0 bases from J, with 15 bases between.

This clonotype was counted at least ten times. This sequence joins TRBV5-5 and TRBJ2-3; D is possibly TRBD1 (6 bases). V lost 0 bases and J lost 3, with 14 bases in between. The germline V gene has CDR1 SGHKS and CDR2 YYEKEE (reference sequence). This CDR3 is 16 amino acids long. In nucleotides, the CDR3 is TGTGCCAGCAGCTTGGGCGCAGGGGATATGACAGATACGCAGTATTTT. Its protein is CASSLGAGDMTDTQYF.

J is TRBJ1-1 and V is TRBV3-1; 9 positions agree with TRBD1. J gave up 7 bases and V 3 bases, and 9 bases lay outside the gene matches. Germline V CDR1 and CDR2: LGHDT, YNNKEL (reference sequence). The CDR3 covers 15 residues. The CDR3 reads CASSQGTQGAREAFF. CDR3 coding DNA: TGTGCCAGCAGCCAGGGTACACAGGGGGCACGTGAAGCTTTCTTT.

This clonotype was seen at least ten times. This sequence joins TRBV6-1 and TRBJ1-1; unclear D gene. This CDR3 has 15 residues. CDR1 MNHNS and CDR2 SASEGT come from the germline V gene. Trimming cost V 0 bases and J 1 base, with 9 bases left between them. CDR3: CASSEAPVGNTEAFF. The CDR3 nucleotides are TGTGCCAGCAGTGAAGCACCCGTAGGGAACACTGAAGCTTTCTTT.

The V and J genes are TRBV18 and TRBJ1-5; 7 bases line up with TRBD1. V trimming: 4 bases; J trimming: 1 base; junction bases outside the gene matches: 10. The CDR3 runs 17 residues. From germline, CDR1 is KGHSH and CDR2 LQKENI. This CDR3 is CASSLAGTAMSNQPQHF. For the CDR3, the DNA is TGTGCCAGCTCACTCGCCGGGACAGCCATGAGCAATCAGCCCCAGCATTTT.